Detailed here is one T cell receptor (beta chain). What antigen it recognizes has not been identified. No qualities accompany the bases; no much larger clone lies one base away. Additional DNA sequences in this sample encode the identical CDR3. The library was generated by the immunoSEQ multiplex PCR assay. A mixture of 60 forward primers for TCR Vbeta segments and 13 reverse primers for TCR Jbeta segments was used in the multiplex PCR. A multiplex PCR assay on genomic DNA amplified the CDR3 region of rearranged TCR beta genes. The amplified TCR beta libraries were sequenced on the Illumina HiSeq System as 87-base-pair reads. As for how the authors treated the data: Across the 670 or so repertoires, a later analysis counted some 81 million unique TCR beta chains, roughly 11 million of which were shared by at least two donors. Raw reads were error-corrected and collapsed into unique sequences with a nearest-neighbor algorithm that merged closely related sequences to remove PCR and sequencing errors. V, D and J gene segments were assigned by aligning CDR3 sequences to IMGT reference sequences. For a sequence to be retained, at least a six-nucleotide match to both a V gene segment and a J gene segment was required. A rearrangement was called productive if the CDR3 had no stop codons and remained in frame with V and J, and every other rearrangement was called non-productive. Following IMGT convention, CDR3 was defined as the stretch from the second conserved V-encoded cysteine to the conserved J-encoded phenylalanine. Sequences without an unambiguous match to a single V gene segment were excluded from the earlier analysis of approximately 560 of the donors. An earlier analysis of 500 to 600 of the donors classified V segments as functional when productive rearrangements were above 56.7% and as segregating when the standard deviation between donors was above 5%. To diagnose cytomegalovirus status from the catalog of TCR beta chain sequences, a statistical classification framework was built. In a later analysis, V and J genes were assigned by comparing TCR nucleotide sequences against IMGT/GENE-DB human TR gene sequences. In a later analysis, CDR3 sequences and most-parsimonious VDJ recombination scenarios were assigned using the TCRdist pipeline. In a later analysis, each TCR beta chain was defined by its CDR3 amino acid sequence together with its V-gene family, and reads lacking a unique V-gene family were excluded. As a way to deal with suspected cross-contamination and a sequencing artifact, a later analysis dropped 450 to 600 nucleotide sequences that were highly shared and had low generation probability. In a later analysis, a clonal expansion index for each public chain was calculated from normalized within-repertoire ranks of inferred template counts. In a later analysis, generation probabilities were computed using a VDJ recombination model fitted to out-of-frame rearrangements, and the results were checked against IGoR. In a later analysis, TCR-TCR, TCR-HLA and TCR-CMV co-occurrence was scored with hypergeometric tests, and a repertoire-size bias correction was applied to TCR pairs. In a later analysis, false discovery rates were estimated by permuting HLA or CMV assignments 20 times. In a later analysis, co-occurring TCRs were grouped with DBSCAN, and TCRdist sequence similarity was added when clustering was performed within HLA-allele-positive subsets. Repertoires with fewer than 30,000 or more than 120,000 public chains were left out of co-occurrence clustering, as were five repertoires with anomalous nucleotide sharing. TCRdb carries this immuneACCESS record with in-frame sequences only. Its versions omit some clonotypes, under half of them owing to an unresolved V gene in the studies checked, with the rest unexplained. V, J and clone size derive from that table, while D and trimming were established from the DNA sequence. Here the sample has around 94,000 clones; 70% to 80% occur a single time. The top ten clones comprise 8.5% to 10% of the sample.

Based on the germline V gene, the CDR1 and CDR2 sequences are SGHTA and FQGNSA. The CDR3 covers 14 residues, taking in both the cysteine and the phenylalanine. Only the CDR3 region is kept as DNA, spanning 42 bases read in frame from base 1. V is pared back by 1 base and J by 5 bases, with 9 bases lying between the germline termini. The cohort comprised 666 healthy bone marrow donors. At the time of sampling, every cohort member was nominally healthy, though immune exposures that went unrecorded were likely present. The donor tested CMV seropositive, placing the donor among the approximately 290 seropositive members of the cohort. Every donor gave a peripheral blood sample, and the peripheral blood mononuclear cells from that sample were used for TCR beta sequencing. Genomic DNA was extracted from the blood cell samples with the Qiagen DNeasy Blood Extraction Kit. The data are from a study of cytomegalovirus exposure and HLA in healthy donors (dated by TCRdb to about 2017). Some background on the complete study: An earlier analysis of 587 of the donors reported approximately 260 Gb of sequence data and around 120 million unique TCR beta sequences obtained from around 170 million T cells. Approximately 330 gigabases of sequencing data and around 90 million unique TCR sequences made up an early release that covered fewer than 650 HLA-typed donors. Among the approximately 420 genotyped donors, around 81% belonged to the genetic ancestry cluster associated with self-reported Caucasian donors. The study aimed to test whether cataloging public T cell receptors could reveal signatures of past pathogen exposure. The study profiled the T cell repertoires of some 610 subjects by immunosequencing and related them to cytomegalovirus serostatus. Besides the first cohort of about 730 subjects, a separate validation cohort made up of 90 to 150 different subjects was used. To predict cytomegalovirus infection status, the study combined high-throughput TCR immunosequencing, statistical association of individual TCRs with disease status, and machine learning. To study patterns of TCR occurrence, a later analysis re-analyzed previously published TCR beta repertoires from several hundred donors and added high-resolution HLA genotyping. The later analysis used no new phenotypic data to find candidate immune exposures, relying instead on TCR beta sequences and their occurrence across donors. To decide whether each TCR beta V gene segment behaved as functional or pseudogenic, an earlier analysis of some 600 of the donors relied on high-throughput TCR beta sequencing. Donor age, sex, ethnicity and CMV serostatus were collected together with the repertoire data. Genome-wide SNP genotypes for about 55% of the roughly 670 donors were used in a later genetic analysis, which treated that subset as a discovery cohort. All discovery cohort repertoires had been generated using a single sequencing platform. Both class I and class II loci were covered by HLA typing, at four-digit resolution. Typing coverage varied by locus: about 620-630 donors for A, B, C, DRB1 and DQB1; approximately 520 for DQA1; nearly 610 for DPA1; 400 to 480 for DPB1. Four to six DR-DQ haplotypes were handled as single units for association and clustering because linkage in the cohort was strong. On average, about 240,000 unique TCR beta nucleotide sequences were sequenced per donor among 398 genotyped donors of the cohort, with around 19% of those sequences being non-productive. Overall study results and their limits: The presence/absence analyses assumed that sequencing depth was roughly uniform across donors, and that assumption may not be true. This cohort had only TCR beta chains sequenced, and the lack of alpha or paired-chain data limited which features could be detected. In a later genetic analysis, a missense DCLRE1C variant was associated with V-gene and J-gene trimming of TCR beta chains, and the association was replicated in an independent cohort. In a later analysis, HLA-associated TCR beta chains showed more clonal expansion and lower generation probabilities than non-associated chains that were equally common. Strong co-occurrence of HLA alleles, especially DR and DQ, made assigning TCR associations to individual alleles difficult. While some public TCRs were present in many individuals, most TCR sequences turned up only very rarely across donors. Broadly in line with IMGT annotations, most TCR beta V segments showed up in productive rearrangements about 90% or about 30% of the time in an earlier analysis of several hundred of the donors. Because HLA typing was missing for some donors at each locus, association tests included only the typed subset. A total of fewer than 200 TCR beta chains were listed by the study as associated with cytomegalovirus. A later analysis associated approximately 17,000 TCR beta sequences with specific HLA alleles at a false discovery rate of 0.05. Several of the top co-occurrence clusters appeared to be linked to parvovirus B19, influenza, CMV and Epstein-Barr virus, according to a later analysis. Correlated functional status among segregating V segments might be attributable to linkage disequilibrium, but an unknown experimental factor could not be ruled out. According to a later genetic analysis, donors in an Asian-associated ancestry cluster had fewer N-insertions in productive TCRs than the approximately 630-donor mean. A later analysis found that TCR association rates varied across HLA loci, with DRB1 alleles showing the most associated TCRs and HLA-C alleles the fewest. In both the original and validation cohorts, the classifier was reported to diagnose cytomegalovirus status with high specificity and sensitivity. A later analysis found that most CMV-associated TCR beta chains appeared HLA-restricted, with HLA associations seemingly driven largely by CMV exposure. In vitro tests confirmed that three of the cytomegalovirus-associated TCR beta chains recognize cytomegalovirus antigens. Because the 87-base-pair reads could not distinguish some IMGT-functional V segments, including TRBV6-2 and TRBV6-3, those segments were excluded. CMV serostatus was the only immune exposure information available for the cohort. A cluster of highly shared sequence variants was judged likely to be a technical artifact of the sequencing pipeline. Because counts were too low, roughly 16 rarely observed V segments, including chromosome 9 orphons, were left out of the earlier analysis of approximately 500 of the donors. A further reported finding was that TCR beta sequences accurately predicted the HLA-A and HLA-B alleles for most subjects in the first cohort. It was suggested by the authors that the approach could potentially be generalized to other disease states and immunological phenotypes.

The chain was built from TRBV7-2 and TRBJ2-1; a tentative D call is TRBD1 (5 bases match). The sequence derives from a male donor in good health and CMV-seropositive. Input material: PBMCs. The CDR3 has the sequence CASSLEGHNNEQFF. The nucleotide sequence is TGTGCCAGCAGCTTAGAGGGGCACAACAATGAGCAGTTCTTC.